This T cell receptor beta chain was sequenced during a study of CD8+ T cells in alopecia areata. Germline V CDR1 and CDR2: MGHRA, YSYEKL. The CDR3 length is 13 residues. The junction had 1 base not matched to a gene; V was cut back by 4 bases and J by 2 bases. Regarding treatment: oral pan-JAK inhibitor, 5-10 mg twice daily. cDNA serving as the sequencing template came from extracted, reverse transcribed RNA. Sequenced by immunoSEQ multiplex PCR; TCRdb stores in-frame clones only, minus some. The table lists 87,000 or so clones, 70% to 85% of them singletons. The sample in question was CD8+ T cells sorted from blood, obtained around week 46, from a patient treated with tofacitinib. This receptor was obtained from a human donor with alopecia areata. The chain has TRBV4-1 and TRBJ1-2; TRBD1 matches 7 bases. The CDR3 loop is CASSPGQNYGYTF. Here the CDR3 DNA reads TGCGCCAGCAGCCCGGGACAGAACTATGGCTACACCTTC.